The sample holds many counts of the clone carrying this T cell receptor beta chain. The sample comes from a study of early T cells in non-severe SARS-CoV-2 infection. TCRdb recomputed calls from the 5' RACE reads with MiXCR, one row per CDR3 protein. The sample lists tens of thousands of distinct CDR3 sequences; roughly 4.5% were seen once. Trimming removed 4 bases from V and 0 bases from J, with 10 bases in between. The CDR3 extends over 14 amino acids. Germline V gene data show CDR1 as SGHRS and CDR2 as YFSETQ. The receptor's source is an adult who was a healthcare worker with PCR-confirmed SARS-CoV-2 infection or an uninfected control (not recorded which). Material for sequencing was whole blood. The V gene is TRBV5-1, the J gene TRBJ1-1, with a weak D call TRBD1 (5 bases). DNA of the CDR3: TGCGCCAGCAGCCTCCAGGGAGTGAACACTGAAGCTTTCTTT. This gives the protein CASSLQGVNTEAFF.